Listed below are T cell receptor beta chains from one sample, sequenced in a study of CXCR3-negative and CXCR3-positive naive CD8 T cells. TCRdb re-called the 5' RACE reads and catalogs CDR3 proteins one per entry, DNA excluded. The table gives 100,000 to 150,000 distinct CDR3 sequences; the top ten clones make up 0.45% to 0.6% of it. Specimen: naive CXCR3- CD8+ T cells from blood. Receptors were obtained from a human donor in good health. Some clones in this sample may be carry-over from other donors' samples. Both conserved end residues are part of each CDR3.

v_call	j_call	cdr3_aa
TRBV20-1	TRBJ2-7	CSARGGLTYEQYF
TRBV4-3	TRBJ2-7	CASSQDLQGVSYEQYF
TRBV7-9	TRBJ2-6	CASSSLRDSETSGANVLTF
TRBV29-1	TRBJ1-1	CSVAANTEAFF
TRBV29-1	TRBJ2-7	CSVGRDRGPEQYF
TRBV7-2	TRBJ2-1	CASSLFGGPPYNEQFF
TRBV27	TRBJ2-3	CASSFSGGQSTDTQYF
TRBV7-8	TRBJ2-1	CASSLVGTGTSGSYNEQFF
TRBV12-3/TRBV12-4	TRBJ2-7	CASSRSGIVSSYEQYF
TRBV21-1	TRBJ1-4	CASSKSPGNNEKLFF
TRBV3-1	TRBJ2-1	CASSQELEAGGEQFF
TRBV5-1	TRBJ2-5	CASSLEGLQRQETQYF
TRBV7-8	TRBJ2-1	CASSLTARANEQFF
TRBV5-1	TRBJ2-7	CASSPALGYSYEQYF
TRBV28	TRBJ2-7	CASSSPPKGATIYEQYF
TRBV11-2	TRBJ2-1	CASSLTYGVGNEQFF
TRBV15	TRBJ2-7	CATSAQVTGGLDSYEQYF
TRBV7-9	TRBJ2-1	CASSLDPASPVGEQFF
TRBV28	TRBJ2-7	CASRKTSGYYEQYF
TRBV5-1	TRBJ1-6	CASSLVGGENSPLHF
TRBV6-2/TRBV6-3	TRBJ2-3	CASSRRLAGAIITDTQYF
TRBV29-1	TRBJ2-3	CSVAPRDRLPDTQYF
TRBV12-3/TRBV12-4	TRBJ1-6	CARSSTERSPLHF
TRBV4-3	TRBJ1-6	CASSPRVEIYNSPLHF
TRBV7-3	TRBJ2-2	CASSPYGGTGELFF
TRBV20-1	TRBJ2-1	CSARAPYNEQFF
TRBV6-2/TRBV6-3	TRBJ2-7	CASSLLGDSYEQYF